A single sample gave rise to the 15 T cell receptor beta chains below, sequenced in a study of OX40 agonist ivuxolimab in advanced cancers. The table came from immunoSEQ multiplex PCR; TCRdb's copy has only in-frame clones and leaves some out. In the table there are tens of thousands of clones, about 86% of which are singletons. The sample in question was CD4+ or CD8+ T cells sorted from blood, obtained in a trial of the OX40 agonist ivuxolimab. Source of these receptors: an adult with an advanced solid tumor such as melanoma, head and neck, liver or kidney cancer.

This clone was detected only a few times. The rearrangement joins TRBV6-4 to TRBJ2-7; D call uncertain. The CDR3 is 14 amino acids. Trimming stripped 2 bases from V and 0 bases from J, with 8 bases between. The germline V gene has CDR1 MRHNA and CDR2 SNTAGT. The CDR3 spells CASSDRSYSYEQYF. In nucleotides, the CDR3 is TGTGCCAGCAGTGACAGATCGTACTCCTACGAGCAGTACTTC.

The V call is TRBV18, the J call TRBJ2-5; TRBD1 is a possible D gene (5 bases). Between the trimmed V and J ends, which lost 4 bases and 2 bases, there was a span of 8 bases. CDR1 and CDR2 from the germline V gene are KGHSH and LQKENI. The CDR3 loop spans 13 amino acids. The CDR3 nucleotides are TGTGCCAGCTCACGGGCAGGGCAAGAGACCCAGTACTTC. Its translation: CASSRAGQETQYF. Together with reference TRBV18 and TRBJ2-5, the CDR3 gives the full variable domain: NAGVMQNPRHLVRRRGQEARLRCSPMKGHSHVYWYRQLPEEGLKFMVYLQKENIIDESGMPKERFSAEFPKEGPSILRIQQVVRGDSAAYFCASSRAGQETQYFGPGTRLLVL.

In its sample, this clone was seen a few times. The rearrangement links TRBV6-5 to TRBJ2-7; TRBD2 matches 8 bases. The germline V gene encodes CDR1 MNHEY and CDR2 SVGAGI. The CDR3 has 14 residues. The J segment lost 3 bases and the V segment lost 6 bases, leaving 7 bases of the junction unmatched. The CDR3 coding sequence is TGTGCCAGCAGAACTAGCGGAAAGTTCTACGAGCAGTACTTC. Translation gives CASRTSGKFYEQYF.

The chain carries TRBV11-3 and TRBJ2-2; weak D call: TRBD2 (6 bases). CDR1 and CDR2 (germline): SGHNT, YENEEA. Trimming took off 3 bases at V and 9 bases at J, with 14 bases between the two ends. The length of the CDR3 is 14 residues. This chain's CDR3 is CASSFWEVDWELFF. In DNA form, the CDR3 reads TGTGCCAGCAGCTTTTGGGAGGTCGATTGGGAGCTGTTTTTT.

This clone was found a few times. This chain joins TRBV5-1 and TRBJ2-7; weak D call: TRBD2 (5 bases). Trimming left V 4 bases short and J 5 bases short, with 10 bases between. Germline V gene lookup returns CDR1 SGHRS and CDR2 YFSETQ. This CDR3 is built from 12 residues. The CDR3 spells CASSEDLNEQYF. The DNA of the CDR3 is TGCGCCAGCAGCGAGGACTTAAACGAGCAGTACTTC.

This rearrangement joins TRBV12-5 to TRBJ2-2; D not certain. The CDR3 totals 13 residues. Germline CDR1 is LGHNT and CDR2 is FRNRAP. Trimming removed 6 bases at V and 6 bases at J, with 11 bases between. The CDR3, as DNA: TGTGCTAGTGGCCCCGACATTCCCGGGGAGCTGTTTTTT. It translates to CASGPDIPGELFF.

This clone was recorded once. The V gene is TRBV27, the J gene TRBJ2-6, with D unresolved. Germline V gives CDR1 MNHEY, CDR2 SMNVEV (reference sequence). Trimming shortened V by 4 bases and J by 0 bases, and 16 bases separated the two germline ends. The CDR3 runs 18 residues. CDR3 residues: CASSSDQQVSSGANVLTF. DNA for the CDR3: TGTGCCAGCAGTTCAGATCAGCAGGTTTCCTCTGGGGCCAACGTCCTGACTTTC.

The chain employs TRBV28 and TRBJ2-7, with 11 bases matching TRBD2. Germline V gene data show CDR1 as MDHEN and CDR2 as SYDVKM. CDR3 size: 19 residues. Unmatched junction bases numbered 23, after V lost 9 bases and J lost 4 bases. CDR3 nucleotide sequence: TGTGCCAGTAACCAACACGGGGCCCTAACTAGCGGGAGATGGTACGAGCAGTACTTC. The encoded protein is CASNQHGALTSGRWYEQYF.

The chain joins TRBV21-1 to TRBJ1-5. TRBV21-1 is labeled a pseudogene. The CDR3 is 14 residues long. The chain's CDR3 is CASSKAQSTQPQHF. CDR3 coding DNA: TGTGCCAGCAGCAAAGCCCAGTCTACTCAGCCCCAGCATTTT.

The chain combines TRBV28 with TRBJ2-2, with D perhaps given as TRBD1 or TRBD2 (5 bases each). The CDR3 loop spans 13 amino acids. The germline CDR1 and CDR2 sequences are MDHEN and SYDVKM. The V end was cut by 3 bases, the J end by 5 bases, with 7 bases between. CDR3 in DNA: TGTGCCAGCAGTTTGGGGGTTACCGGGGAGCTGTTTTTT. Protein sequence: CASSLGVTGELFF.

The chain employs TRBV5-4 and TRBJ1-2; 8 nucleotides agree with TRBD1. CDR1 and CDR2 (germline): SGHNT, YYREEE (reference sequence). With V trimmed by 4 bases and J by 8 bases, 7 bases remained unmatched. The CDR3 totals 13 residues. CDR3 bases: TGTGCCAGCAGCACCGGACAGGGAATGGGCTACACCTTC. The encoded protein is CASSTGQGMGYTF. Based on the CDR3 plus reference TRBV5-4 and TRBJ1-2, the full variable domain is ETGVTQSPTHLIKTRGQQVTLRCSSQSGHNTVSWYQQALGQGPQFIFQYYREEENGRGNFPPRFSGLQFPNYSSELNVNALELDDSALYLCASSTGQGMGYTFGSGTRLTVV.

This chain joins TRBV29-1 and TRBJ2-1, with 10 bases fitting TRBD1. Germline loops: CDR1 SQVTM, CDR2 ANQGSEA. The junction had 6 bases not matched to a gene; V was cut back by 4 bases and J by 9 bases. The CDR3 consists of 13 residues. Here the CDR3 reads CSVAGTGVGEQFF. The CDR3 DNA reads TGCAGCGTTGCGGGGACAGGGGTTGGTGAGCAGTTCTTC.

The chain has TRBV19 and TRBJ1-5, with 9 bases aligning to TRBD1. This CDR3 is built from 16 residues. V lost 4 bases and J lost 0; bases outside the gene matches: 4. CDR1 and CDR2 (germline): LNHDA, SQIVND (reference sequence). For the CDR3, the DNA is TGTGCCAGTAGTAAAACAGGGGGCCTTAGCAATCAGCCCCAGCATTTT. It encodes CASSKTGGLSNQPQHF.

This clone was found a few times. The genes are TRBV7-2 and TRBJ1-5; D unresolved. With 4 bases removed from V and 5 bases from J, the gap between germline ends came to 9 bases. The CDR3 contains 13 residues. Germline lookup yields CDR1 SGHTA and CDR2 FQGNSA. The CDR3 nucleotides are TGTGCCAGCAGCTCTTCGAGGGATCAGCCCCAGCATTTT. Translation gives CASSSSRDQPQHF.

The chain joins TRBV4-1 to TRBJ2-3, with D uncertain. The CDR3 loop spans 15 amino acids. Trimming left V 0 bases short and J 3 bases short, with 10 bases between. Germline V gene sequence: CDR1 MGHRA, CDR2 YSYEKL. The CDR3 region is CASSQEVSVTDTQYF. As DNA, the CDR3 is TGCGCCAGCAGCCAAGAAGTCAGCGTGACAGATACGCAGTATTTT.